The 5 T cell receptor beta chains given below trace back to one sample, sequenced in a study of cytomegalovirus exposure and HLA in healthy donors. PCR involved 60 Vbeta and 13 Jbeta primers. The data were produced by immunoSEQ multiplex PCR, yet TCRdb's version contains in-frame clones alone and is incomplete. The sample consists of over 100,000 clones, about three quarters of them appearing once. Input material: PBMCs. Receptors were obtained from a woman under 30 in good health and CMV-seropositive.

This clone was detected ten times or more. The chain links TRBV7-2 to TRBJ2-1, with TRBD2 matching 11 bases. Germline V gene lookup returns CDR1 SGHTA and CDR2 FQGNSA. J was trimmed by 4 bases and V by 1 base; bases with no gene match: 3. The length of the CDR3 is 16 residues. DNA for the CDR3: TGTGCCAGCAGCTTAGAGGGGACTAGCGGATACAATGAGCAGTTCTTC. Translation: CASSLEGTSGYNEQFF.

The chain combines TRBV2 with TRBJ1-1, with D hard to call. Per germline, CDR1 SNHLY and CDR2 FYNNEI. The CDR3 has 10 residues. V dropped 7 bases and J dropped 8 bases, with 8 bases sitting between them. The CDR3 DNA reads as TGTGCCAGCATACCCGGGGAAGCTTTCTTT. Protein product: CASIPGEAFF.

The chain carries TRBV27 and TRBJ2-7; 7 nucleotides align to TRBD2. The J segment lost 3 bases and the V segment lost 3 bases, leaving 8 bases of the junction unmatched. Germline values: CDR1 MNHEY, CDR2 SMNVEV (reference sequence). The CDR3 spans 15 residues. In DNA form, the CDR3 reads TGTGCCAGCAGTTTCTCCGGACTAGACCGCTACGAGCAGTACTTC. It yields the protein CASSFSGLDRYEQYF.

The chain combines TRBV9 with TRBJ2-3, with TRBD2 matching 7 bases. The length of the CDR3 is 15 residues. The germline V gene has CDR1 SGDLS and CDR2 YYNGEE. The junction had 4 bases not matched to a gene; V was cut back by 3 bases and J by 0 bases. The chain's CDR3 is CASSGSGLSTDTQYF. CDR3 nucleotide sequence: TGTGCCAGCAGCGGTAGCGGGCTTAGCACAGATACGCAGTATTTT.

The chain employs TRBV15 and TRBJ1-3; weak D call: TRBD1 (6 bases). The CDR3 contains 15 residues. Per germline, CDR1 LNHNV and CDR2 YYDKDF (reference sequence). V was pared by 1 base and J by 5 bases, with 12 bases between. The CDR3 is CATSRVGDNRNTIYF. In nucleotides, the CDR3 is TGTGCCACCAGCAGAGTGGGGGACAACAGAAACACCATATATTTT. Combining the CDR3 with reference TRBV15 and TRBJ1-3 gives the whole variable domain DAMVIQNPRYQVTQFGKPVTLSCSQTLNHNVMYWYQQKSSQAPKLLFHYYDKDFNNEADTPDNFQSRRPNTSFCFLDIRSPGLGDTAMYLCATSRVGDNRNTIYFGEGSWLTVV.